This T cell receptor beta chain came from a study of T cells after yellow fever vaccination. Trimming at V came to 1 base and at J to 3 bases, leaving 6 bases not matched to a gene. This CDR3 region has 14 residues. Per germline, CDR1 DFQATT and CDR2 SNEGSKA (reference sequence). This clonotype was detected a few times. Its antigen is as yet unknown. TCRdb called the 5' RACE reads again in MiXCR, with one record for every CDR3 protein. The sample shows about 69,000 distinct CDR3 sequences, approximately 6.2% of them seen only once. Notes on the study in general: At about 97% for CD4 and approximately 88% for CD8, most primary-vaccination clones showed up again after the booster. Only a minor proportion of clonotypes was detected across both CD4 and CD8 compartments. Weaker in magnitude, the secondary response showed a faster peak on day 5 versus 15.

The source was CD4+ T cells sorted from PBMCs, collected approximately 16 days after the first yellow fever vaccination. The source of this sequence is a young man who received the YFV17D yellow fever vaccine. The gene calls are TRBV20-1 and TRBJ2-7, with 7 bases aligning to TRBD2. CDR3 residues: CSARAASGNYEQYF. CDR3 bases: TGCAGTGCTAGAGCAGCCAGCGGGAACTACGAGCAGTACTTC.